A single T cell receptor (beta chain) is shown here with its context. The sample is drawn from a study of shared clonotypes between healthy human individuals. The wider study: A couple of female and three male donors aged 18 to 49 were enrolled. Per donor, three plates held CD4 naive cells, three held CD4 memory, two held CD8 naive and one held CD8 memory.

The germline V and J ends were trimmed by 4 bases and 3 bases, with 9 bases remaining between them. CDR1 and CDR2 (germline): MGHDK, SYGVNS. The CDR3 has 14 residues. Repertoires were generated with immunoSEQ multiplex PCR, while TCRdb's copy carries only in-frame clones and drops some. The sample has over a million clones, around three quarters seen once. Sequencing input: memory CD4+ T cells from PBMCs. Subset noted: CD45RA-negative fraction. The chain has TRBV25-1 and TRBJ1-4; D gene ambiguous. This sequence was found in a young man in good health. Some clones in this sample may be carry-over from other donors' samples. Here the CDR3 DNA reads TGTGCCAGCAGTGGGTGGGGAGCTAATGAAAAACTGTTTTTT. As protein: CASSGWGANEKLFF.